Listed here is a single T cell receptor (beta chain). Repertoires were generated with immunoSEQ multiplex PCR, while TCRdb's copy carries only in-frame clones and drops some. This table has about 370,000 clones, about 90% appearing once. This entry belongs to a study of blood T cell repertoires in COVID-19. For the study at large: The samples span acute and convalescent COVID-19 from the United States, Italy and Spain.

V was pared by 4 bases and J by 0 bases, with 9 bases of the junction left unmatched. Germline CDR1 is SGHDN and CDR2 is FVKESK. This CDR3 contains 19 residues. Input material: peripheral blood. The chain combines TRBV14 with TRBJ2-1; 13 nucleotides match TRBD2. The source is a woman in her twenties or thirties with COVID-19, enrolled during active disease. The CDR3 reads CASSPGTSGTSSSYNEQFF. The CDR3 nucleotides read TGTGCCAGCAGCCCCGGGACTAGCGGGACCTCGAGCTCCTACAATGAGCAGTTCTTC.